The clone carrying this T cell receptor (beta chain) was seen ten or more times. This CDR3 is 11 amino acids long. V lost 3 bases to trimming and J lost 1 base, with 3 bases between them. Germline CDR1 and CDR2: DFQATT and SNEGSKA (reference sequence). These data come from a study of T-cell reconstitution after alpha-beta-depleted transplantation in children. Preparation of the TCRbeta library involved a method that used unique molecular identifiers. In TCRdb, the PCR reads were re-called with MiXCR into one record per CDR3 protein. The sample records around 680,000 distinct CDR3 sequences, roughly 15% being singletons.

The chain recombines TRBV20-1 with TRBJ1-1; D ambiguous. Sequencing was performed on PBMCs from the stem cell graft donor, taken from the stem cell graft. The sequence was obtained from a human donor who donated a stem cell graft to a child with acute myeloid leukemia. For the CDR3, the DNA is TGCAGTGCTAGGAAGAACACTGAAGCTTTCTTT. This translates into CSARKNTEAFF.